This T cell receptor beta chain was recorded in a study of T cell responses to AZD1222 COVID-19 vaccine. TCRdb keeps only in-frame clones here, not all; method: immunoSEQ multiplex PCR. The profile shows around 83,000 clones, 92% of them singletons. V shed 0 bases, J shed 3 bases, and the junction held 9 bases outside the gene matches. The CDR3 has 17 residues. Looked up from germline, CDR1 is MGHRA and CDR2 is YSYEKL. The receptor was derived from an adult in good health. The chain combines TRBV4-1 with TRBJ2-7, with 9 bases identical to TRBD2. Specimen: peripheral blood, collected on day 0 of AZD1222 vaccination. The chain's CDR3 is CASSQDFGGRAVYEQYF. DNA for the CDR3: TGCGCCAGCAGCCAAGATTTCGGCGGGAGGGCGGTCTACGAGCAGTACTTC.